This TCR beta chain was obtained from a study of spatial heterogeneity in lung cancer. Study summary: There were 72 donors, all of them untreated patients with early-stage non-small cell lung cancer. Alpha-chain sequences were consistently detected in smaller numbers than beta-chain sequences. Study-level points and caveats: Blood contained ubiquitous expanded tumor TCRs more at resection than at follow-up.

The sample's time point: blood at routine non-recurrence follow-up after resection. Whole RNA, isolated from tumor, nontumor lung or frozen PBMC, was sequenced without prior sorting. TCRdb passed the 5' RACE reads through MiXCR, listing each CDR3 protein once. The table includes about 36,000 distinct CDR3 sequences, over 6.5% detected once. The V and J ends lost 3 bases and 5 bases respectively, with 11 bases between them. The CDR3 spans 14 residues. CDR1 KGHSH and CDR2 LQKENI come from the germline V gene. This clonotype showed up many times. What it binds is not known. This TCR was recovered from a male donor with early-stage non-small cell lung cancer. The chain joins TRBV18 to TRBJ1-5; D gene uncertain. Sequences were derived from PBMCs, sampled at follow-up. The CDR3, as DNA: TGTGCCAGCTCACCCACAGTTGGGCATCAGCCCCAGCATTTT. This gives the protein CASSPTVGHQPQHF. Variable domain in full (rest from reference TRBV18 and TRBJ1-5): NAGVMQNPRHLVRRRGQEARLRCSPMKGHSHVYWYRQLPEEGLKFMVYLQKENIIDESGMPKERFSAEFPKEGPSILRIQQVVRGDSAAYFCASSPTVGHQPQHFGDGTRLSIL.